This T cell receptor beta chain was profiled in a study of shared clonotypes between healthy human individuals. About the research overall: Donors consisted of two women and a few men between 18 and 49.

The CDR3 spans 15 residues. Germline lookup yields CDR1 MNHNS and CDR2 SASEGT. Trimming removed 1 base at V and 5 bases at J, with 12 bases between. Sequencing was performed on unsorted PBMC DNA using ten immunoSEQ deep assay plates. Measured with immunoSEQ multiplex PCR; TCRdb has only the in-frame clones, and not every one. The data show hundreds of thousands of clones, with around three quarters seen just once and 12% held by the top ten. The chain has TRBV6-1 and TRBJ1-5; D ambiguous. This TCR was recovered from a woman aged 35 to 49 in good health. Some clones in this sample may be carry-over from other donors' samples. Sequences were obtained from PBMCs. As DNA, the CDR3 is TGTGCCAGCAGTGAAGGTGGCAGGAGTTATCAGCCCCAGCATTTT. Translating it yields CASSEGGRSYQPQHF.